This T cell receptor (beta chain) was observed in a study of T cell responses to AZD1222 COVID-19 vaccine. Study-level findings and limits: The repertoires were collected only after the peak T cell response. Nearly half of spike-specific TCRs reportedly target unmutated variant regions. Only 5 or 6 people who got AZD1222 tested seropositive at baseline. Females made up more of the donors, who were largely white British, and clonal diversity may have come out too low.

This CDR3 has 16 amino acids. Between the trimmed V and J ends, which lost 2 bases and 1 base, there was a span of 14 bases. Germline CDR1 and CDR2: LGHDT and YNNKEL (reference sequence). Comment on this clone: Its antigen is as yet unknown.

Data came from immunoSEQ multiplex PCR; TCRdb stores just in-frame clones and leaves some out. The table lists roughly 150,000 clones, about nine tenths of them singletons. The sequences come from peripheral blood, collected 28 days after the second AZD1222 dose. The source is an adult who received the AZD1222 COVID-19 vaccine. The rearrangement uses TRBV3-1 (or the pseudogene TRBV3-2) and TRBJ2-5; TRBD2 might be the D (5 bases). The CDR3, as DNA: TGTGCCAGCAGCCAAAAACTAGTAGCGATCCAAGAGACCCAGTACTTC. Its protein product is CASSQKLVAIQETQYF.